The next 13 T cell receptor beta chains were all read from a single sample in a study of T cell responses to AZD1222 COVID-19 vaccine (dated by TCRdb to about 2021). Library method: the immunoSEQ multiplex PCR assay. TCRdb stores this immuneACCESS table with in-frame sequences only. Part of the clones is absent; in the studies checked, under half of the shortfall reflects unresolved V genes, and no reason is known for the rest. The sample records approximately 200,000 clones, approximately 89% of which are singletons. The ten largest clones take up nearly 3.5% of the sample. The time point label on this specimen signifies: about 28 days (+/-7) after the second vaccine dose. Sequences were derived from peripheral blood, sampled 28 days after the second AZD1222 dose. The receptors here all came from an adult who received the AZD1222 COVID-19 vaccine.

The chain has TRBV28 and TRBJ1-1, with D tentatively TRBD1 (6 bases). Germline lookup yields CDR1 MDHEN and CDR2 SYDVKM. The CDR3 has 13 residues. Deletions cut 6 bases from V and 4 bases from J, with 12 bases between. This CDR3 is CASSPFRGTEAFF. CDR3 in DNA: TGTGCCAGCAGCCCCTTCAGGGGCACTGAAGCTTTCTTT. Looking up the rest from reference TRBV28 and TRBJ1-1 gives the full variable domain: DVKVTQSSRYLVKRTGEKVFLECVQDMDHENMFWYRQDPGLGLRLIYFSYDVKMKEKGDIPEGYSVSREKKERFSLILESASTNQTSMYLCASSPFRGTEAFFGQGTRLTVV.

The chain carries TRBV28 and TRBJ2-1; possible D gene TRBD2, 6 bases. This CDR3 has 15 residues. The germline gives CDR1 MDHEN, CDR2 SYDVKM. V was pared by 5 bases and J by 3 bases, with 14 bases between. CDR3 amino acids: CASSPAGLGYNEQFF. In DNA, the CDR3 is TGTGCCAGCAGTCCTGCGGGACTCGGCTACAATGAGCAGTTCTTC.

The chain is built from TRBV30 and TRBJ1-1; D perhaps matches TRBD1 (5 bases). This CDR3 contains 13 residues. Germline V gene lookup returns CDR1 GTSNPN and CDR2 SVGIG (reference sequence). The ends were cut back, 5 bases at V and 0 bases at J, with 10 bases in the middle. The CDR3 loop reads CAWGTGVNTEAFF. The CDR3 DNA reads as TGTGCCTGGGGGACGGGGGTGAACACTGAAGCTTTCTTT.

This clone came up once. The CDR3 sequence is CASSYGLAGWQTQYF. The CDR3 bases are TGTGCCAGCAGTTACGGGCTAGCGGGATGGCAGACCCAGTACTTC. V is TRBV6-2 or TRBV6-3 and J is TRBJ2-5, with TRBD2 matching 9 bases. V shed 2 bases and J 6 bases; nucleotides not matched to a gene: 7. The germline V gene has CDR1 MNHEY and CDR2 SVGEGT. The CDR3 sequence is 15 residues long.

The rearrangement links TRBV27 to TRBJ2-7; 7 nucleotides agree with TRBD2. The V gene end was trimmed by 7 bases and the J gene end by 9 bases; junction bases not matched to a gene: 9. From germline, CDR1 is MNHEY and CDR2 SMNVEV (reference sequence). This CDR3 region has 12 residues. The CDR3 bases are TGTGCCAGCACCCCTTCATCGGGGGGGCAGTACTTC. Protein product: CASTPSSGGQYF.

The rearrangement joins TRBV2 to TRBJ1-4, with no clear D. V was clipped by 2 bases and J by 8 bases, with 9 bases between them. Germline V gene sequence: CDR1 SNHLY, CDR2 FYNNEI. CDR3 length equals 13 residues. The CDR3 spells CASSEYGREKLFF. DNA for the CDR3: TGTGCCAGCAGTGAATATGGGAGGGAAAAACTGTTTTTT.

The chain joins TRBV2 to TRBJ2-3; 14 bases agree with TRBD2. After removal of 6 bases from V and 6 bases from J, the junction contained 11 bases not matched to a gene. There are 17 residues in the CDR3. The germline V gene encodes CDR1 SNHLY and CDR2 FYNNEI. The DNA of the CDR3 is TGTGCCAGCAGGAGGCCAGGGACTAGCGGGAGTCGGGATACGCAGTATTTT. It encodes CASRRPGTSGSRDTQYF.

The chain joins TRBV7-2 to TRBJ2-2; TRBD2 matches at 9 bases. V lost 7 bases to trimming and J lost 3 bases; unmatched junction nucleotides: 9. This CDR3 has 16 amino acids. Germline V gene data show CDR1 as SGHTA and CDR2 as FQGNSA. This CDR3 is CASTPRLAGYTGELFF. The CDR3 DNA is TGTGCCAGCACCCCCAGGCTAGCGGGATACACCGGGGAGCTGTTTTTT.

The chain is built from TRBV7-8 and TRBJ2-1; D is ambiguous. Trimming pared 3 bases from V and 4 bases from J, leaving 10 bases between. This CDR3 spans 14 amino acids. CDR1 and CDR2 from the germline V gene are SGHVS and FQNEAQ. CDR3 protein: CASSFESYYNEQFF. The CDR3 DNA reads TGTGCCAGCAGCTTTGAGAGTTATTACAATGAGCAGTTCTTC.

The chain joins TRBV14 to TRBJ2-2; 9 bases fit TRBD2. Germline CDR1 SGHDN, CDR2 FVKESK. The CDR3 spans 18 residues. With 0 bases clipped from V and 4 bases from J, the junction kept 9 bases outside the gene matches. The CDR3 DNA reads as TGTGCCAGCAGCCAAGACCTAGCGGGATCGTCTGGCACCGGGGAGCTGTTTTTT. Translated, it gives CASSQDLAGSSGTGELFF.

The genes are TRBV10-3 and TRBJ1-6, with D uncertain. Trimming cost V 0 bases and J 6 bases, with 9 bases left between them. The CDR3 has 15 residues. Germline-derived CDR1 and CDR2 are ENHRY and SYGVKD. The CDR3 coding sequence is TGTGCCATCAGTGAGTCAGGAGGAGGTAATTCACCCCTCCACTTT. This sequence encodes CAISESGGGNSPLHF.

The chain combines TRBV28 with TRBJ1-2; tentative D call: TRBD1 (5 bases). Between the trimmed V and J ends, which lost 3 bases and 12 bases, there was a span of 14 bases. CDR1 is MDHEN, CDR2 SYDVKM, per germline. The CDR3 spans 12 residues. The CDR3 spells CASSFALRGDTF. The DNA of the CDR3 is TGTGCCAGCAGTTTTGCCCTAAGGGGCGACACCTTC.

The table lists this clone with a count of one. The rearrangement uses TRBV3-1 (or the pseudogene TRBV3-2) and TRBJ1-4, with 7 positions matching TRBD1. From germline, CDR1 is LGHDT and CDR2 YNNKEL (reference sequence). V lost 1 base and J lost 5; bases outside the gene matches: 7. This CDR3 spans 16 amino acids. CDR3 nucleotides: TGTGCCAGCAGCCAAGTCGGACAGGTGCAAAATGAAAAACTGTTTTTT. This codes for CASSQVGQVQNEKLFF.